This T cell receptor (beta chain) was captured by sequencing in a study of blood T cell repertoires in COVID-19 (dated by TCRdb to the early 2020s). Regarding the study in general: Collaborator samples came from the United States, Italy and Spain and covered acute and convalescent phases of COVID-19. The repertoires were released in a freely available public database intended as a resource for research on the immune response to SARS-CoV-2. The dataset comprised deeply sampled blood TCRbeta repertoires from subjects exposed to, actively infected with, or recovered from COVID-19. The sample metadata nearly always contained a de-identified subject ID, COVID-19 status, age in years and sex. Samples were obtained from the ongoing ImmuneRACE study (first 160 participants) and from roughly 1,300 subjects provided by 6 global collaborators. Where available, HLA class I and class II types were taken from metadata supplied by the sample provider and were not determined by assay-based typing. The prospective study material was composed of cDNA or gDNA derived from T cells, B-cell-depleted T cells, or PBMCs.

The immunoSEQ Assay, a bias-controlled multiplex PCR, was used to amplify TCRbeta CDR3 regions from genomic DNA. Per the authors' processing: The number of nucleated cells in each sample was estimated by amplification of reference gene primers within the assay. Sequence reads were collapsed and filtered to measure the absolute abundance of every unique TCRbeta CDR3 rearrangement. For each sample, productive Simpson clonality was calculated as the square root of Simpson's diversity index across productive rearrangements. Imported from immuneACCESS, the table was reduced by TCRdb to in-frame sequences with V and J called. These copies leave out some clones; in studies compared against another copy, an unresolved V gene accounts for under half, and the cause of the remainder is not known. Clone size and V and J calls were adopted from that table, with D and trimming inferred from the DNA. The sample records roughly 66,000 clones, about 80% of which are singletons. The ten largest clones take up around 4.3% of the sample.

Results and caveats for the whole study, not just this receptor: The quantity of clinical and demographic metadata differed by source and by participant and was supplied without curation.

The sample holds one count of this clone. Its antigen is unknown. The record has no base qualities; no much larger clone is one base away. Trimming at the junction amounts to 6 bases on V and 2 bases on J, and the germline ends lie 13 bases apart. For CDR1 and CDR2, the germline V gene (reference sequence) lists LNHDA and SQIVND. The CDR3 holds 14 amino acids from the cysteine to the phenylalanine. The retained sequence is limited to the CDR3, 42 bases, with the frame set at the first base. Each collaborating institution followed its own protocols to collect whole blood in K2EDTA tubes. Collaborator samples were shipped for TCRbeta analysis as frozen whole blood, isolated PBMCs, or DNA extracted from either sample type.

The chain couples TRBV19 to TRBJ1-1; D gene: possibly TRBD1, on 5 matching bases. The receptor's source is a woman aged 55-69 years with acute or convalescent COVID-19. Sequencing was done on a sample of peripheral blood. The CDR3 region: CASSPQQGNTEAFF. In nucleotide form, the sequence is TGTGCCAGTAGCCCCCAGCAGGGAAACACTGAAGCTTTCTTT.